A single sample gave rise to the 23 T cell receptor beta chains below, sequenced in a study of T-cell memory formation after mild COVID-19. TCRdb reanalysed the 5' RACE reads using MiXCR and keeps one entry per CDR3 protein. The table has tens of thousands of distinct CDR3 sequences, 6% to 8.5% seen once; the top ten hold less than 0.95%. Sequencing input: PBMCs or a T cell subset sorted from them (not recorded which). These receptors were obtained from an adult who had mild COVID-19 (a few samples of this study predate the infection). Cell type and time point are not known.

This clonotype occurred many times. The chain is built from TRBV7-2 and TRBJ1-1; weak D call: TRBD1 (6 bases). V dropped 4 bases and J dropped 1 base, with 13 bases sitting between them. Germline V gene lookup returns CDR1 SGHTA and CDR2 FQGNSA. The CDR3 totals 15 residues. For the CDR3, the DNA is TGTGCCAGCAGCTCGCTCGGACAGCCGAACACTGAAGCTTTCTTT. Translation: CASSSLGQPNTEAFF.

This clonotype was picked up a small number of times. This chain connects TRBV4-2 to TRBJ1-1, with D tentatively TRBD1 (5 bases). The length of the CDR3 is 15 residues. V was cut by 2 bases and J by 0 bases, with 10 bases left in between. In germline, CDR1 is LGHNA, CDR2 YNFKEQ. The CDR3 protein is CASSQSAGVNTEAFF. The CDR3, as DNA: TGTGCCAGCAGCCAATCGGCGGGGGTGAACACTGAAGCTTTCTTT.

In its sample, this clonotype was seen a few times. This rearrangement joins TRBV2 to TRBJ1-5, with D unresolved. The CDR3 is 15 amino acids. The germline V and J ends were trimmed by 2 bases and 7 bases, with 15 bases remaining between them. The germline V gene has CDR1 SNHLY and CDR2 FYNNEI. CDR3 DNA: TGTGCCAGCAGTGAACGAGTAACAGTTACCCAGCCCCAGCATTTT. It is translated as CASSERVTVTQPQHF.

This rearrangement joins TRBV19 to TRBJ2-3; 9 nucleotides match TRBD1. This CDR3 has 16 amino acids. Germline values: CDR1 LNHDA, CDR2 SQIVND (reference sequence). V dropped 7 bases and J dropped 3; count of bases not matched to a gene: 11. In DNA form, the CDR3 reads TGTGCCAGTAAGGGACAGGGATGGATTCAGACAGATACGCAGTATTTT. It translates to CASKGQGWIQTDTQYF.

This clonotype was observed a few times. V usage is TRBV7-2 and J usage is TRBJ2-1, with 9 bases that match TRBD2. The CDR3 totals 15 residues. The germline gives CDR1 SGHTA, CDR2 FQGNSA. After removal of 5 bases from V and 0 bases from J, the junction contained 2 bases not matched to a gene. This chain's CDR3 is CASSLSGSSYNEQFF. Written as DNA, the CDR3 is TGTGCCAGCAGCCTTAGCGGGAGCTCCTACAATGAGCAGTTCTTC.

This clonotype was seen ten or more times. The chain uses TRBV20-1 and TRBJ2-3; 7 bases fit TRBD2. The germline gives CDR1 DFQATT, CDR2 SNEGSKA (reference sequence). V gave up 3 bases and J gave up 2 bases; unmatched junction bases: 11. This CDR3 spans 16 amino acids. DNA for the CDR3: TGCAGTGCTAGGGGGTCTAGCGGAACCCTCACAGATACGCAGTATTTT. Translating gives CSARGSSGTLTDTQYF.

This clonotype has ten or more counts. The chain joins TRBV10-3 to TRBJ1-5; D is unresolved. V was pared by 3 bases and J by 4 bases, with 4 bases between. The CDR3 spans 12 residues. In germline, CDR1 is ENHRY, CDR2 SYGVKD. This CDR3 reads CAISDRNQPQHF. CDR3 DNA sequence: TGTGCCATCAGTGACAGGAATCAGCCCCAGCATTTT.

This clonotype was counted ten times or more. The CDR3 DNA reads TGCAGTGCTAGCACCGGGGTAGGAGTCATGAACACTGAAGCTTTCTTT. The encoded protein is CSASTGVGVMNTEAFF. The V gene is TRBV20-1, the J gene TRBJ1-1; D remains unclear. Germline V gene sequence: CDR1 DFQATT, CDR2 SNEGSKA (reference sequence). The germline V and J ends were trimmed by 3 bases and 0 bases, with 17 bases remaining between them. The CDR3 spans 16 residues.

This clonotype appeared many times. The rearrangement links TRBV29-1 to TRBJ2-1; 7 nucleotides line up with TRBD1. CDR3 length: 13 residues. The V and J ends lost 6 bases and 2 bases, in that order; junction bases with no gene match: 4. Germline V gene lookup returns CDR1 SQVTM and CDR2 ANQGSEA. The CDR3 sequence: CSVQTGPYNEQFF. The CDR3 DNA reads TGCAGCGTGCAGACAGGGCCCTACAATGAGCAGTTCTTC.

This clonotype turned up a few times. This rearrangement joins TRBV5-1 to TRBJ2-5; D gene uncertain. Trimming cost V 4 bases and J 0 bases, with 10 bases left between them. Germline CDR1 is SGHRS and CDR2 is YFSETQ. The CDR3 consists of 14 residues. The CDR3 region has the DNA TGCGCCAGCAGCCAATCCGTACACCAAGAGACCCAGTACTTC. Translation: CASSQSVHQETQYF.

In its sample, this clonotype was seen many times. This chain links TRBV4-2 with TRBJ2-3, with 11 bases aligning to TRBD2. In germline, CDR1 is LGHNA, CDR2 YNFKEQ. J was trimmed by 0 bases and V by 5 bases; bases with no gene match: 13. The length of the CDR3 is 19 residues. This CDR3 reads CASSVRPAGTSGSTDTQYF. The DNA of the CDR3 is TGTGCCAGCAGCGTCCGCCCCGCCGGGACTAGCGGCAGCACAGATACGCAGTATTTT.

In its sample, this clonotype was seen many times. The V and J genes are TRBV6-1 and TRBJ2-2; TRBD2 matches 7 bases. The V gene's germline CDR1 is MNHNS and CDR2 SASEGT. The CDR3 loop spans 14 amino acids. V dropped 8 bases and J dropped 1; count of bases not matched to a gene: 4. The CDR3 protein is CASVRGGNTGELFF. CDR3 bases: TGTGCCAGCGTTCGCGGGGGGAACACCGGGGAGCTGTTTTTT.

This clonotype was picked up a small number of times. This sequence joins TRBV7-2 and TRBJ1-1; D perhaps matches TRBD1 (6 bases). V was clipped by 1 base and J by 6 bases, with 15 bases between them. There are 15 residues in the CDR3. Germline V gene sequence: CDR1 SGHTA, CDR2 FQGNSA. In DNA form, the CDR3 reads TGTGCCAGCAGCTTAGTGGCAGGGGCCCAAGCTGAAGCTTTCTTT. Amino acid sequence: CASSLVAGAQAEAFF.

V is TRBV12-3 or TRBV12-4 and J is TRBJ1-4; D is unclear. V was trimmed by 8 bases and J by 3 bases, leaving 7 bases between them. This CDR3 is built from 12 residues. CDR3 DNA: TGTGCCAGCTCATTTCCTAATGAAAAACTGTTTTTT. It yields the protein CASSFPNEKLFF.

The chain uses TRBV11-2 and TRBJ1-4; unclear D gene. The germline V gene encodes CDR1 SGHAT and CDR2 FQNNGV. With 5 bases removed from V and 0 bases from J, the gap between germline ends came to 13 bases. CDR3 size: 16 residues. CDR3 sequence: CASSLTWPATNEKLFF. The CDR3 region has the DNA TGTGCCAGCAGCCTCACGTGGCCCGCAACTAATGAAAAACTGTTTTTT.

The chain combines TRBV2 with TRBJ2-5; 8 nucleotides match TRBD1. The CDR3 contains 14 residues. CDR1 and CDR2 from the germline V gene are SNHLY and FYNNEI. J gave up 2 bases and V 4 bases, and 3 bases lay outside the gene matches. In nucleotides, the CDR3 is TGTGCCAGCAGTGGTGGGGACAGGCAAGAGACCCAGTACTTC. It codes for CASSGGDRQETQYF.

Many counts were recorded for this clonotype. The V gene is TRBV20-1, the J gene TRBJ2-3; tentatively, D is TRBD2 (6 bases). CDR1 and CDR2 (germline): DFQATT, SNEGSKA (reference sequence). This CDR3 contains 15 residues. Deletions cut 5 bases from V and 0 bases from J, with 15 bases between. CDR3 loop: CSALGGGASTDTQYF. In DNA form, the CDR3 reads TGCAGTGCTCTCGGTGGCGGGGCGAGCACAGATACGCAGTATTTT.

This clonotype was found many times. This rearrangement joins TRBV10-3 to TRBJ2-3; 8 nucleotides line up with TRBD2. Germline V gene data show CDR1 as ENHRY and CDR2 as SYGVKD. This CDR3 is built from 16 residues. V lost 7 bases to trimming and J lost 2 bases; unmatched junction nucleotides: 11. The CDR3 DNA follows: TGTGCCATCAAGACAGGCGGGGGGACCTCCACAGATACGCAGTATTTT. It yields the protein CAIKTGGGTSTDTQYF.

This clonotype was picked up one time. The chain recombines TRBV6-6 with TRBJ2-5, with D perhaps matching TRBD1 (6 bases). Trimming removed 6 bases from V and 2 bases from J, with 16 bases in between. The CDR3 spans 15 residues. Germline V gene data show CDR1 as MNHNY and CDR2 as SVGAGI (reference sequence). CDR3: CASRRTGTQQETQYF. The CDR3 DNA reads TGTGCCAGCAGAAGGACCGGGACACAACAAGAGACCCAGTACTTC.

As DNA, the CDR3 is TGCGCCAGCAGCCAAGACCGGACAGGGAGCAGCACAGATACGCAGTATTTT. Protein product: CASSQDRTGSSTDTQYF. The chain combines TRBV4-1 with TRBJ2-3; 8 nucleotides align to TRBD1. The CDR3 runs 17 residues. CDR1 MGHRA and CDR2 YSYEKL come from the germline V gene. After removal of 0 bases from V and 0 bases from J, the junction contained 5 bases not matched to a gene.

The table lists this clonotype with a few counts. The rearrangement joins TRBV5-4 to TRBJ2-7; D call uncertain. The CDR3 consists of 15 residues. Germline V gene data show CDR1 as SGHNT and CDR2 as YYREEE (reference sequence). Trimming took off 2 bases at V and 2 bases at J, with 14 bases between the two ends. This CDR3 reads CASSFGRSGTYEQYF. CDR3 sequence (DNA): TGTGCCAGCAGCTTTGGGCGTTCAGGTACCTACGAGCAGTACTTC. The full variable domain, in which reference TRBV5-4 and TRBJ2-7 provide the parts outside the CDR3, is ETGVTQSPTHLIKTRGQQVTLRCSSQSGHNTVSWYQQALGQGPQFIFQYYREEENGRGNFPPRFSGLQFPNYSSELNVNALELDDSALYLCASSFGRSGTYEQYFGPGTRLTVT.

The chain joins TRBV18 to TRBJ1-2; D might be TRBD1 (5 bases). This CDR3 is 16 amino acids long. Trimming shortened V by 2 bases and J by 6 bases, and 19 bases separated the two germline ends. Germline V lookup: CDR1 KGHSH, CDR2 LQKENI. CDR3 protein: CASSPMLSGNGDGYTF. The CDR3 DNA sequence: TGTGCCAGCTCACCAATGCTTTCAGGGAATGGGGATGGCTACACCTTC.

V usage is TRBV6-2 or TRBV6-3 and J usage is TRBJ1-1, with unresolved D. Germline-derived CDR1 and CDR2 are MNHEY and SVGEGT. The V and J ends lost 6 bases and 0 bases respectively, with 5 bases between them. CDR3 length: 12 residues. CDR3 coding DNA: TGTGCCAGCAGGGCACTGAACACTGAAGCTTTCTTT. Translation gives CASRALNTEAFF.